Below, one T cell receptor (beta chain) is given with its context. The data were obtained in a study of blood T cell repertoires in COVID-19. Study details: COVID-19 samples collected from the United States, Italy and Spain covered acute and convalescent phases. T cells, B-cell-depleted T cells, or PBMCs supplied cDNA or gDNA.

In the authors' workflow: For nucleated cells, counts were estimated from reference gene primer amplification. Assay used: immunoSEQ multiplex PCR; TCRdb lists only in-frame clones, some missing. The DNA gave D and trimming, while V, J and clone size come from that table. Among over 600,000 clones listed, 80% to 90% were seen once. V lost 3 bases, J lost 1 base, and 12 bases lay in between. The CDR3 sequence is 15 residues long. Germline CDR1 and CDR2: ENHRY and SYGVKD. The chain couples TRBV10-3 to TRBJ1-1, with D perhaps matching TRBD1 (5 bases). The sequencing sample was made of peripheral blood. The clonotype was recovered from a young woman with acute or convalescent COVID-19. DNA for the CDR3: TGTGCCATCAGTGAACGCGGCAGGGAGAACACTGAAGCTTTCTTT. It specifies CAISERGRENTEAFF.